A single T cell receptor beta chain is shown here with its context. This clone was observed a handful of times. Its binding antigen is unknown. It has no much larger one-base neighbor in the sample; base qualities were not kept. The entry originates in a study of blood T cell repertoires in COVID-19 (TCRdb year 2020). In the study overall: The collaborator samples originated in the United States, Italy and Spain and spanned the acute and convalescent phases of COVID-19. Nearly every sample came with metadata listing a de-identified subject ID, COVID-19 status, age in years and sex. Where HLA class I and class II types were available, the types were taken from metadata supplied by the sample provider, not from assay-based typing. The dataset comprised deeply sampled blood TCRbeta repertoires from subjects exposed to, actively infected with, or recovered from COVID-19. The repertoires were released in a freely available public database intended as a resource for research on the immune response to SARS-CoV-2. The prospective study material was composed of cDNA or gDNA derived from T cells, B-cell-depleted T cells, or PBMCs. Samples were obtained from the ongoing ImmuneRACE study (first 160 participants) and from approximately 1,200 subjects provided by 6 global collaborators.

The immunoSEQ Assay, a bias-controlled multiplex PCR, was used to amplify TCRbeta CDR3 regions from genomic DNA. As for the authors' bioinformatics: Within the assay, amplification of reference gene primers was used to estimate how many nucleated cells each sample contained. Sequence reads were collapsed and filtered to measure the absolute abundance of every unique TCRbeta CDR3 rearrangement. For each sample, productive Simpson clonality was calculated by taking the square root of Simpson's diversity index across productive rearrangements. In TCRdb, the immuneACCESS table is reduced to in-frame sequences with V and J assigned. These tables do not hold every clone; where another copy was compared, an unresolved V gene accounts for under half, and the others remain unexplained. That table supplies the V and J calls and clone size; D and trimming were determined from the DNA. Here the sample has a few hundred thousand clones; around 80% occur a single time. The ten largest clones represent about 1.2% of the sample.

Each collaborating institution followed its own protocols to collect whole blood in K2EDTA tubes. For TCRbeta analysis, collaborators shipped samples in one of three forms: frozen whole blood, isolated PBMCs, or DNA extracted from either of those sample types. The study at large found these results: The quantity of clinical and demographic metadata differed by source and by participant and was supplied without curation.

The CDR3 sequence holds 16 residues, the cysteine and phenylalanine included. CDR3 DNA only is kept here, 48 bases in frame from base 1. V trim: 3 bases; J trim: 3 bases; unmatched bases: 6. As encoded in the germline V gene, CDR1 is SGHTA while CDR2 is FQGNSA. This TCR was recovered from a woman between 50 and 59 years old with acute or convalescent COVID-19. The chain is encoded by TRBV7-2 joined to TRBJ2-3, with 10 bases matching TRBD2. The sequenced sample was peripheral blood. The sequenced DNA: TGTGCCAGCAGCTTCTCTAGCGGGAGTGGGACAGATACGCAGTATTTT. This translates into CASSFSSGSGTDTQYF.